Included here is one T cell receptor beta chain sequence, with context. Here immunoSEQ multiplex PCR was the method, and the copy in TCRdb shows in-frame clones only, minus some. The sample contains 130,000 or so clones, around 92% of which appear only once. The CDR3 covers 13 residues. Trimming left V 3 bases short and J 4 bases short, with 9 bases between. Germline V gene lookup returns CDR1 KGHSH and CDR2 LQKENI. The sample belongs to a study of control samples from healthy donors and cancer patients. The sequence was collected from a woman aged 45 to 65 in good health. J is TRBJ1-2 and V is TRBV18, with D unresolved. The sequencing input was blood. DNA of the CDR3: TGTGCCAGCTCACCCCGTGCATTCTATGGCTACACCTTC. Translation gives CASSPRAFYGYTF. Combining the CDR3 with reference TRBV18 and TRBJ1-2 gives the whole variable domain NAGVMQNPRHLVRRRGQEARLRCSPMKGHSHVYWYRQLPEEGLKFMVYLQKENIIDESGMPKERFSAEFPKEGPSILRIQQVVRGDSAAYFCASSPRAFYGYTFGSGTRLTVV.